The entry below describes one T cell receptor beta chain. The record originates from a study of blood T cell repertoires in COVID-19. Study summary: Researchers got acute and convalescent COVID-19 samples from the United States, Italy and Spain. Sources were T cells, B-cell-depleted T cells, or PBMCs; the material itself was cDNA or gDNA.

Trimming took 0 bases from V and 2 from J, leaving 12 bases between them. Looked up from germline, CDR1 is SGHNT and CDR2 is YYREEE (reference sequence). CDR3 length: 15 residues. Methods used by the authors: Amplification of reference gene primers was used by the study to estimate nucleated cell counts. The repertoire was sequenced with immunoSEQ multiplex PCR; TCRdb's copy has only in-frame clones and lacks some. D and trimming were read from the DNA, whereas the V and J calls and clone size are those reported in that table. The data show over 400,000 clones, with 75% to 90% seen just once and more than 1.4% held by the top ten.

This chain uses TRBV5-4 with TRBJ2-7, with D perhaps matching TRBD2 (5 bases). The sequence derives from a woman between 25 and 40 years old with active or convalescent COVID-19. The sequenced material came from peripheral blood. As DNA, the CDR3 is TGTGCCAGCAGCTTGGATCGGGGAACTCCCTACGAGCAGTACTTC. Translating gives CASSLDRGTPYEQYF.